A single sample is the source of the 5 T cell receptor beta chains below, sequenced in a study of OX40 agonist ivuxolimab in advanced cancers. TCRdb keeps only in-frame clones here, not all; method: immunoSEQ multiplex PCR. Of tens of thousands of clones in the sample, 88% were seen once. Sequencing was performed on CD4+ or CD8+ T cells sorted from blood, taken in a trial of the OX40 agonist ivuxolimab. The receptors were sampled from an adult with an advanced solid tumor such as melanoma, head and neck, liver or kidney cancer.

As for this clone: This same CDR3 is encoded by further DNA sequences in the sample. This rearrangement joins TRBV11-2 to TRBJ1-1; D unresolved. The V end lost 2 bases, the J end lost 2 bases, and 6 bases lay between the germline ends. The CDR3 extends over 13 amino acids. Germline CDR1 and CDR2: SGHAT and FQNNGV. In nucleotides, the CDR3 is TGTGCCAGCAGCTTACCAGCTAACACTGAAGCTTTCTTT. Translating gives CASSLPANTEAFF.

The chain combines TRBV5-4 with TRBJ1-4, with D hard to call. This CDR3 is built from 15 residues. Germline lookup yields CDR1 SGHNT and CDR2 YYREEE (reference sequence). Trimming removed 0 bases from V and 6 bases from J, with 12 bases in between. CDR3 sequence reads: CASSLDLEEDEKLFF. The CDR3 DNA reads as TGTGCCAGCAGCTTGGATCTGGAGGAGGATGAAAAACTGTTTTTT.

This chain uses TRBV7-9 with TRBJ1-4; D may be TRBD1 (5 bases). Germline V gene data show CDR1 as SEHNR and CDR2 as FQNEAQ (reference sequence). The CDR3 contains 14 residues. Trimming took off 1 base at V and 6 bases at J, with 9 bases between the two ends. In DNA form, the CDR3 reads TGTGCCAGCAGCTTAGATACGACAGATGAAAAACTGTTTTTT. It specifies CASSLDTTDEKLFF.

This clone was found a few times. The V and J genes are TRBV5-1 and TRBJ2-3; 9 nucleotides line up with TRBD2. Germline V gene data show CDR1 as SGHRS and CDR2 as YFSETQ. J was trimmed by 6 bases and V by 0 bases; bases with no gene match: 2. The CDR3 consists of 14 residues. CDR3 sequence reads: CASSLEGLADTQYF. The CDR3 DNA reads TGCGCCAGCAGCTTGGAAGGACTAGCGGATACGCAGTATTTT.

The chain links TRBV28 to TRBJ1-5, with D unresolved. The CDR3 totals 12 residues. Germline CDR1 is MDHEN and CDR2 is SYDVKM. Trimming pared 8 bases from V and 4 bases from J, leaving 9 bases between. The CDR3 region has the DNA TGTGCCAGCGATCGGAGGAATCAGCCCCAGCATTTT. Translating it yields CASDRRNQPQHF.